This T cell receptor beta chain is drawn from a study of low-dose radiotherapy and immunotherapy resistance in tumors. As for the study in general: The fractionation for Cohort 1 was 0.5 Gy per fraction every 2 weeks, totaling 6.5 Gy. Cohort 2 patients were irradiated with 1 Gy every two weeks, reaching 13 Gy over 26 weeks. Aspirin was taken orally by patients at 300 mg daily for four cycles from cycle 1 day 1.

Sample time point: after trial treatment. Treatment denoted: LDRT plus nivolumab, ipilimumab, low-dose cyclophosphamide and aspirin (RACIN trial). The donors' regimen was nivolumab, ipilimumab, aspirin, low-dose cyclophosphamide and low-dose radiotherapy. Both TCRalpha and TCRbeta chains were reverse transcribed with V-gene-specific primers. The authors amplified TCRs for approximately 18 PCR cycles with a constant-region primer and a V-primer adapter. Each CDR3 protein is one row after TCRdb ran MiXCR on the reads. The top ten hold 9.5% to 15% of the sample, which has 75,000 to 95,000 distinct CDR3 sequences, around 20% seen once. The TCR comes from a female donor with ovarian cancer. The starting material was PBMCs, obtained after low-dose radiotherapy plus immunotherapy.

CDR3 nucleotide sequence: TGTGCCTGGGGCGACAGTAACACTGAAGCTTTCTTT. It translates to CAWGDSNTEAFF. V and J are TRBV30 and TRBJ1-1, with D possibly TRBD1 on 5 matching bases. The CDR3 spans 12 residues. V was clipped by 5 bases and J by 2 bases, with 9 bases between them. The V gene's germline CDR1 is GTSNPN and CDR2 SVGIG (reference sequence).